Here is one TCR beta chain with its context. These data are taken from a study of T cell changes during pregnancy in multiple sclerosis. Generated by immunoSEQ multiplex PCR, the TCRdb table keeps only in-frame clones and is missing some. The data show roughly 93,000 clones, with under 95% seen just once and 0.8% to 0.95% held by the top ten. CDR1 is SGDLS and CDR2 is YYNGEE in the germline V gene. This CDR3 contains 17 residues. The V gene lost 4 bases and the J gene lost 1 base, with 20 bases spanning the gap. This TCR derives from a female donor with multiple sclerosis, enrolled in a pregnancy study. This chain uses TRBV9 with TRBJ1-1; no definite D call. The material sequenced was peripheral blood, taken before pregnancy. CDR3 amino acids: CASSPSGRLRTNTEAFF. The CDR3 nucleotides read TGTGCCAGCAGCCCCTCGGGGAGGTTGAGGACGAACACTGAAGCTTTCTTT.